This T cell receptor beta chain was observed in a study of T cell responses to AZD1222 COVID-19 vaccine. Overall study findings and caveats: Following two doses of AZD1222, Spike-specific TCR breadth and depth rose. Clonal diversity was possibly underestimated; the donors were predominantly white British and more often female.

Trimming removed 3 bases at V and 8 bases at J, with 5 bases between. The CDR3 extends over 11 amino acids. Investigators merged groups given second doses at roughly 4 or roughly 12 weeks. Libraries were prepared by immunoSEQ multiplex PCR; TCRdb keeps only in-frame clonotypes and omits some of them. The table lists 110,000 to 150,000 clones, about nine tenths of them singletons. Worth noting for this clone: No antigen is known for it.

V and J are TRBV12-3 or TRBV12-4 and TRBJ2-1; D remains ambiguous. This sample comprised peripheral blood, obtained 28 days after the second AZD1222 dose. The source is an adult who received the AZD1222 COVID-19 vaccine. The CDR3 is CASSFVDEQFF. CDR3 coding DNA: TGTGCCAGCAGTTTTGTCGATGAGCAGTTCTTC.